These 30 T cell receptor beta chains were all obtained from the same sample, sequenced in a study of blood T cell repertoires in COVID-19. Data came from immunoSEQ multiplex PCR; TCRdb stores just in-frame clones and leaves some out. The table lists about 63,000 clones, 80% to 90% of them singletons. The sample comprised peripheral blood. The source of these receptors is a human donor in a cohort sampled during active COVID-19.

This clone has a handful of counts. CDR3 residues: CASSSRQGAGTGELFF. In nucleotides, the CDR3 is TGTGCCAGCAGCTCACGTCAGGGGGCGGGAACCGGGGAGCTGTTTTTT. The rearrangement uses TRBV7-7 and TRBJ2-2, with TRBD1 matching 8 bases. Trimming at V came to 4 bases and at J to 5 bases, leaving 9 bases not matched to a gene. The CDR3 is 16 residues long. Germline V gene sequence: CDR1 SSHAT, CDR2 FNYEAQ (reference sequence).

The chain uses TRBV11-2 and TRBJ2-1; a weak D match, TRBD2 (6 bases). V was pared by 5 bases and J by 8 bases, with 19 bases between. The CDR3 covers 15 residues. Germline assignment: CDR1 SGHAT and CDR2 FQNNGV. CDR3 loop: CASSPNRLVRHEQFF. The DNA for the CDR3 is TGTGCCAGCAGCCCAAACAGACTAGTTAGACATGAGCAGTTCTTC. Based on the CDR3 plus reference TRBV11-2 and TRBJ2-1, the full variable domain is EAGVAQSPRYKIIEKRQSVAFWCNPISGHATLYWYQQILGQGPKLLIQFQNNGVVDDSQLPKDRFSAERLKGVDSTLKIQPAKLEDSAVYLCASSPNRLVRHEQFFGPGTRLTVL.

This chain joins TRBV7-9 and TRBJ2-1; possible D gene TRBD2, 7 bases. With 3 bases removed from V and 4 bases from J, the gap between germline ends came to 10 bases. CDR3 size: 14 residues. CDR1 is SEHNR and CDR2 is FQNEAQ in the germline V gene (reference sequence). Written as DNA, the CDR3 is TGTGCCAGCAGCTTCGCGGGGGCTTACAATGAGCAGTTCTTC. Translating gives CASSFAGAYNEQFF. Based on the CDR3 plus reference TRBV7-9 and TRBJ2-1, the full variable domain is DTGVSQNPRHKITKRGQNVTFRCDPISEHNRLYWYRQTLGQGPEFLTYFQNEAQLEKSRLLSDRFSAERPKGSFSTLEIQRTEQGDSAMYLCASSFAGAYNEQFFGPGTRLTVL.

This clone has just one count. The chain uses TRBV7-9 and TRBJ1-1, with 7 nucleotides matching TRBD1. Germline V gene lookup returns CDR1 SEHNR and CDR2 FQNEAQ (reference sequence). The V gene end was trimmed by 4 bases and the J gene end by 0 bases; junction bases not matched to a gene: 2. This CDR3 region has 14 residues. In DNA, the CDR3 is TGTGCCAGCAGCTGGGGACAGTTGAACACTGAAGCTTTCTTT. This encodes CASSWGQLNTEAFF.

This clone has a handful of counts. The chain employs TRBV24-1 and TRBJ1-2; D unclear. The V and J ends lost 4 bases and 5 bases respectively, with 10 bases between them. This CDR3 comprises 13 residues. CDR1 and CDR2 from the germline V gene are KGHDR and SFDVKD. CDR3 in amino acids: CATSDSLFYGYTF. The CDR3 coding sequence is TGTGCCACCAGTGACTCACTATTTTATGGCTACACCTTC.

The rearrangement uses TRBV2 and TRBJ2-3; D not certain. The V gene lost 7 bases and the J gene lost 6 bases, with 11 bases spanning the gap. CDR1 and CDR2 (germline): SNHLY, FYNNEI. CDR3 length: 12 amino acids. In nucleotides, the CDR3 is TGTGCCAGCACCGAAACTGGTGATACGCAGTATTTT. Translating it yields CASTETGDTQYF.

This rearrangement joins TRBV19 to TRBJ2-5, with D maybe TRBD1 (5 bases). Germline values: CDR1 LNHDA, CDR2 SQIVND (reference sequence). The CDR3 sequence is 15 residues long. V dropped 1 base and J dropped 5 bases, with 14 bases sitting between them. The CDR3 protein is CASSIGSGPMETQYF. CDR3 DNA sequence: TGTGCCAGTAGTATAGGGTCAGGGCCAATGGAGACCCAGTACTTC.

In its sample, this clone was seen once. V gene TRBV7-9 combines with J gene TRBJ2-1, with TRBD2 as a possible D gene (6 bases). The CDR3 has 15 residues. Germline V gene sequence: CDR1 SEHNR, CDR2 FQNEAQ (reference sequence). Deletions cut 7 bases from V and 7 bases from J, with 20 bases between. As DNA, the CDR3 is TGTGCCAGCACCATACCGGGGGTGAGGGATAATGAGCAGTTCTTC. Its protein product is CASTIPGVRDNEQFF.

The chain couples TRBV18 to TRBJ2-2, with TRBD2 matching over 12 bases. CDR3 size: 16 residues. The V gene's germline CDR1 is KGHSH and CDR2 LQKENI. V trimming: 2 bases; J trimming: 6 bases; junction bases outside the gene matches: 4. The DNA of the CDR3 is TGTGCCAGCTCACCATTGACTAGCGGGAGCTCCGGGGAGCTGTTTTTT. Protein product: CASSPLTSGSSGELFF.

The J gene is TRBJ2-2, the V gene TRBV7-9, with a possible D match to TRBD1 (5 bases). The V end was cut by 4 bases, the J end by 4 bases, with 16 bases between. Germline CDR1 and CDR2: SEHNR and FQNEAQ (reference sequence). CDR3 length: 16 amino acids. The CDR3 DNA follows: TGTGCCAGCAGCTCCGGAAGGGGCAGAGTCACCGGGGAGCTGTTTTTT. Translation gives CASSSGRGRVTGELFF.

The CDR3 DNA follows: TGTGCCAGCAGCCCAGCGGGAGGGGGCCAAGAGACCCAGTACTTC. Translating it yields CASSPAGGGQETQYF. The chain recombines TRBV7-7 with TRBJ2-5; the match to TRBD2 covers 10 bases. The V and J ends lost 5 bases and 1 base, in that order; junction bases with no gene match: 4. The length of the CDR3 is 15 residues. Germline V gives CDR1 SSHAT, CDR2 FNYEAQ (reference sequence).

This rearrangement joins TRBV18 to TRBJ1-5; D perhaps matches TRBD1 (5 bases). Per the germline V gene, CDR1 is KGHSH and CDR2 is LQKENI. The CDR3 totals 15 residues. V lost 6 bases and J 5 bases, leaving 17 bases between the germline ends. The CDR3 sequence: CASSPTPGQDQPQHF. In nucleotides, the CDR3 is TGTGCCAGCTCTCCGACTCCAGGGCAGGATCAGCCCCAGCATTTT.

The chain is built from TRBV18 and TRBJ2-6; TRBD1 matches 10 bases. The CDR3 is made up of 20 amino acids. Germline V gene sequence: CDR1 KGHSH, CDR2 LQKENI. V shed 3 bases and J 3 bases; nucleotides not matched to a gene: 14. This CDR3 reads CASSPFPTGGRGYGANVLTF. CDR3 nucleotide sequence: TGTGCCAGCTCACCTTTTCCGACAGGGGGCAGAGGATATGGGGCCAACGTCCTGACTTTC.

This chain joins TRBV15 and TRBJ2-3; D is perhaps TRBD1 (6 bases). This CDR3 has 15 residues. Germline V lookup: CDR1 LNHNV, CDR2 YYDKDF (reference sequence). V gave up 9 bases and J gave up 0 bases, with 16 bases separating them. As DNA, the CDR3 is TGTGCCACTAGAAGGACAGTGTCTAGCACAGATACGCAGTATTTT. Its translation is CATRRTVSSTDTQYF.

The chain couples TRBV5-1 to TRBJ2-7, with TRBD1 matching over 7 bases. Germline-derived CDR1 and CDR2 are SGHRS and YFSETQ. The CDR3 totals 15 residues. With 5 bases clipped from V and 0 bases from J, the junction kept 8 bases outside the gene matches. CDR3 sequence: CASSPGTAVSYEQYF. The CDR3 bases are TGCGCCAGCAGTCCCGGGACAGCGGTCTCCTACGAGCAGTACTTC. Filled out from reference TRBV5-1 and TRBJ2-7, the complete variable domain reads KAGVTQTPRYLIKTRGQQVTLSCSPISGHRSVSWYQQTPGQGLQFLFEYFSETQRNKGNFPGRFSGRQFSNSRSEMNVSTLELGDSALYLCASSPGTAVSYEQYFGPGTRLTVT.

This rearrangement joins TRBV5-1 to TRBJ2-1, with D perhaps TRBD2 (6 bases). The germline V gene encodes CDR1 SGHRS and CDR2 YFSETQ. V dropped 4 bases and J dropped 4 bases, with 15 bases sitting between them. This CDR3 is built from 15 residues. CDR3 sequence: CASSRVTGGYNEQFF. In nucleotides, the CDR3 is TGCGCCAGCAGCAGGGTCACCGGAGGGTACAATGAGCAGTTCTTC.

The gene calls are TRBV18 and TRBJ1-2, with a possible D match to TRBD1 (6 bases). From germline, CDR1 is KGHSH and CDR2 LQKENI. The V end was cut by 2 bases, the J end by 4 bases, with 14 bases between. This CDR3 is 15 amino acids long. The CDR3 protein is CASSPNTDRPYGYTF. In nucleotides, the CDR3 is TGTGCCAGCTCACCAAATACGGACAGACCCTATGGCTACACCTTC.

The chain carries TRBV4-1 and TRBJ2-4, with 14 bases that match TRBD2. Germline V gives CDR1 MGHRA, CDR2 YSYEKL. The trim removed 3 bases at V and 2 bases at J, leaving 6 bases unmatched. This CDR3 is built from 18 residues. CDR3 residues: CASSQGLAGAKTKNIQYF. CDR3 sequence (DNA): TGCGCCAGCAGCCAGGGACTAGCGGGAGCGAAGACCAAAAACATTCAGTACTTC.

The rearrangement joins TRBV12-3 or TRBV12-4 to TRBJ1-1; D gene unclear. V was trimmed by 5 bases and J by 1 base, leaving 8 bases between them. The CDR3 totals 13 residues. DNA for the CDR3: TGTGCCAGCAGTACCTTCGGGAACACTGAAGCTTTCTTT. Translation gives CASSTFGNTEAFF.

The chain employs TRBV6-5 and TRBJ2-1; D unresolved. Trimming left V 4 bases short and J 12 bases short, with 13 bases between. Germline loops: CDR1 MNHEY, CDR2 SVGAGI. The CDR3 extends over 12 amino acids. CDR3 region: CASSSEARGQFF. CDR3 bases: TGTGCCAGCAGTTCTGAGGCCAGAGGGCAGTTCTTC.

CDR3 sequence (DNA): TGTGCCAGCTCACTGACTAGCGGGAGCCACGAGCAGTACTTC. Translated: CASSLTSGSHEQYF. This chain uses TRBV18 with TRBJ2-7, with TRBD2 matching over 12 bases. CDR3 length equals 14 residues. CDR1 is KGHSH, CDR2 LQKENI, per germline. V lost 4 bases, J lost 5 bases, and 3 bases stayed unmatched.

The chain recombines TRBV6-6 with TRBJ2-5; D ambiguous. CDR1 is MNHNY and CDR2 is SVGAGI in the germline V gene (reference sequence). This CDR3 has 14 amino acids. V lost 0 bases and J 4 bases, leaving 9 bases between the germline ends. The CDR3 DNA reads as TGTGCCAGCAGTTACTCGGTACTATCAGAGACCCAGTACTTC. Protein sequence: CASSYSVLSETQYF.

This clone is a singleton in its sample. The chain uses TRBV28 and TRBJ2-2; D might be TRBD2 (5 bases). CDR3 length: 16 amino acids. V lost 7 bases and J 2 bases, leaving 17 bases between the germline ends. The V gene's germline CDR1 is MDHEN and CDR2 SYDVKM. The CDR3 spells CASNSPGGPNTGELFF. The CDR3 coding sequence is TGTGCCAGCAACTCACCCGGCGGGCCAAACACCGGGGAGCTGTTTTTT.

Written as DNA, the CDR3 is TGCGCCAGCAGCAAGGGACTAGCGGGAGCCTACAATGAGCAGTTCTTC. It yields the protein CASSKGLAGAYNEQFF. The chain has TRBV5-1 and TRBJ2-1, with 14 bases identical to TRBD2. After removal of 4 bases from V and 2 bases from J, the junction contained 2 bases not matched to a gene. Germline-derived CDR1 and CDR2 are SGHRS and YFSETQ. There are 16 residues in the CDR3.

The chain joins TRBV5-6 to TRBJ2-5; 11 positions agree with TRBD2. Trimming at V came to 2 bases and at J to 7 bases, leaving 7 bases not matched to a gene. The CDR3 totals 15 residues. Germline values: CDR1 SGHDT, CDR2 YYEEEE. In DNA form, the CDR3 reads TGTGCCAGCAGCTTCCGGAGTAGCGGGGGGGGGACCCAGTACTTC. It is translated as CASSFRSSGGGTQYF.

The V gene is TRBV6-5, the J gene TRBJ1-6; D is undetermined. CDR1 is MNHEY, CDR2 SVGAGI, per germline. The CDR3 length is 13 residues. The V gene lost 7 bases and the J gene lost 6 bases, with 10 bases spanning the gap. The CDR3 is CASMRAGNSPLHF. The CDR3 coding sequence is TGTGCCAGCATGAGGGCGGGTAATTCACCCCTCCACTTT.

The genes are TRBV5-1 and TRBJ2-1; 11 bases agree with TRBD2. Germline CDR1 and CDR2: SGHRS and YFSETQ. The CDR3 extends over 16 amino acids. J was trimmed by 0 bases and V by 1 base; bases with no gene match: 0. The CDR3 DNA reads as TGCGCCAGCAGCTTGACTAGCGGGAGCTCCTACAATGAGCAGTTCTTC. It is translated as CASSLTSGSSYNEQFF.

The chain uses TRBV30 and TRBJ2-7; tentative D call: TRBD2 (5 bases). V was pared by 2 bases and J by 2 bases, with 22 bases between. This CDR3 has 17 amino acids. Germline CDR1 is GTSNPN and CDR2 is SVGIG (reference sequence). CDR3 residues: CAWSPLPGVGIAYEQYF. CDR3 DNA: TGTGCCTGGAGTCCCCTACCCGGGGTGGGAATCGCCTACGAGCAGTACTTC. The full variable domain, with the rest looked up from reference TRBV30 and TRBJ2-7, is SQTIHQWPATLVQPVGSPLSLECTVEGTSNPNLYWYRQAAGRGLQLLFYSVGIGQISSEVPQNLSASRPQDRQFILSSKKLLLSDSGFYLCAWSPLPGVGIAYEQYFGPGTRLTVT.

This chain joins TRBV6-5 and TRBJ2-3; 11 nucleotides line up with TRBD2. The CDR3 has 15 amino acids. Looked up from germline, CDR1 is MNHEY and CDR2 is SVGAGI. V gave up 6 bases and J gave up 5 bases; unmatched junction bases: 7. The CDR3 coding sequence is TGTGCCAGCAGCAGACTAGCGGGATTGGGAGATACGCAGTATTTT. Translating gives CASSRLAGLGDTQYF.

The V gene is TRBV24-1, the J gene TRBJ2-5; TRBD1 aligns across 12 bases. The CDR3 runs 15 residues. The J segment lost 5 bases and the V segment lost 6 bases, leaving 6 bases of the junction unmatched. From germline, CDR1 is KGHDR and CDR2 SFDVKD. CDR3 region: CATSFGTGGGETQYF. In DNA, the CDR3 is TGTGCCACCAGTTTCGGGACAGGGGGCGGGGAGACCCAGTACTTC.